The 28 T cell receptor beta chains reported below all come from one sample, sequenced in a study of blood T cell repertoires in COVID-19. Here immunoSEQ multiplex PCR was the method, and the copy in TCRdb shows in-frame clones only, minus some. The table shows fewer than 200,000 clones, with 82% occurring only once. Sequenced: peripheral blood. These receptors were collected from a woman in her 70s with acute or convalescent COVID-19.

The rearrangement joins TRBV4-1 to TRBJ1-4; D unresolved. CDR1 is MGHRA, CDR2 YSYEKL, per germline. The CDR3 contains 17 residues. Trimming took 0 bases from V and 0 from J, leaving 11 bases between them. CDR3 nucleotides: TGCGCCAGCAGCCAAGACGGAGGAAGTTCAACTAATGAAAAACTGTTTTTT. Its translation is CASSQDGGSSTNEKLFF.

The chain couples TRBV4-3 to TRBJ1-4; a possible D gene is TRBD1 (5 bases). CDR1 and CDR2 (germline): LGHNA, YSLEER. V was cut by 1 base and J by 9 bases, with 18 bases left in between. The CDR3 sequence is 16 residues long. The CDR3 sequence is CASSQAVGQGGKKLFF. The DNA for the CDR3 is TGCGCCAGCAGCCAAGCGGTGGGGCAGGGTGGGAAAAAACTGTTTTTT.

The J gene is TRBJ2-5, the V gene TRBV5-6, with 11 bases that match TRBD2. V trimming: 2 bases; J trimming: 1 base; junction bases outside the gene matches: 1. The CDR3 is made up of 15 amino acids. From germline, CDR1 is SGHDT and CDR2 YYEEEE. The CDR3 DNA follows: TGTGCCAGCAGCTTCACTAGCGGGGGCCAAGAGACCCAGTACTTC. Its protein is CASSFTSGGQETQYF.

This chain connects TRBV7-2 to TRBJ2-7, with 8 bases fitting TRBD1. From germline, CDR1 is SGHTA and CDR2 FQGNSA. The CDR3 consists of 15 residues. Trimming cost V 5 bases and J 3 bases; bases outside gene matches: 9. CDR3: CASSATTGGYYEQYF. The CDR3 DNA reads as TGTGCCAGCAGCGCCACTACAGGGGGTTACTACGAGCAGTACTTC.

The chain links TRBV12-3 or TRBV12-4 to TRBJ1-1; the D is unclear. The V end lost 8 bases, the J end lost 7 bases, and 14 bases lay between the germline ends. The CDR3 runs to 12 residues. The DNA of the CDR3 is TGTGCCAGCGGTCGAGGGCACAGTGAAGCTTTCTTT. It yields the protein CASGRGHSEAFF.

This clone showed up just a few times. CDR3 DNA: TGCAGCGTTGATGGTGCTAGCGGGAGGGCCCCGGAGACCCAGTACTTC. Translating it yields CSVDGASGRAPETQYF. The J gene is TRBJ2-5, the V gene TRBV29-1, with 12 bases aligning to TRBD2. In germline, CDR1 is SQVTM, CDR2 ANQGSEA. The CDR3 covers 16 residues. J lost 5 bases, V lost 3 bases, and 10 bases had no gene match.

This sequence joins TRBV10-3 and TRBJ2-5; 7 bases align to TRBD1. In germline, CDR1 is ENHRY, CDR2 SYGVKD. This CDR3 is 14 amino acids long. The J segment lost 5 bases and the V segment lost 9 bases, leaving 12 bases of the junction unmatched. CDR3 residues: CAIASRQGGETQYF. Here the CDR3 DNA reads TGTGCCATAGCTTCCAGACAGGGTGGGGAGACCCAGTACTTC.

CDR3 sequence: CASSFLRDGYTF. The CDR3 DNA follows: TGTGCCAGCAGCTTCCTTCGGGATGGCTACACCTTC. The V gene is TRBV5-5, the J gene TRBJ1-2; D unresolved. The CDR3 spans 12 residues. Germline V gene lookup returns CDR1 SGHKS and CDR2 YYEKEE (reference sequence). V dropped 2 bases and J dropped 6 bases, with 8 bases sitting between them.

V is TRBV7-2 and J is TRBJ1-5; the D is unclear. V lost 2 bases, J lost 2 bases, and 4 bases lay in between. This CDR3 is 13 amino acids long. Germline V gene data show CDR1 as SGHTA and CDR2 as FQGNSA. As DNA, the CDR3 is TGTGCCAGCAGCTTACAGGGCAATCAGCCCCAGCATTTT. This codes for CASSLQGNQPQHF.

The gene calls are TRBV7-8 and TRBJ2-1, with D hard to call. The germline V and J ends were trimmed by 5 bases and 1 base, with 6 bases remaining between them. Germline CDR1 and CDR2: SGHVS and FQNEAQ. This CDR3 comprises 13 residues. The CDR3 DNA follows: TGTGCCAGCAGCCCCGTTTCCTACAATGAGCAGTTCTTC. Protein sequence: CASSPVSYNEQFF.

V gene TRBV7-2 combines with J gene TRBJ1-6; 11 bases are a match to TRBD1. Germline-derived CDR1 and CDR2 are SGHTA and FQGNSA. V gave up 3 bases and J gave up 9 bases; unmatched junction bases: 4. CDR3 size: 15 residues. CDR3 DNA sequence: TGTGCCAGCAGCTTGCGGACAGGGGGCGGTTCACCCCTCCACTTT. Translated: CASSLRTGGGSPLHF.

The chain links TRBV10-3 to TRBJ2-7; D possibly corresponds to TRBD2 (6 bases). V was pared by 5 bases and J by 7 bases, with 18 bases between. The CDR3 spans 14 residues. Germline-derived CDR1 and CDR2 are ENHRY and SYGVKD. The DNA of the CDR3 is TGTGCCATCAGTCAATGGCGGGGTGAGGGGGAGCAGTACTTC. The encoded protein is CAISQWRGEGEQYF.

The rearrangement uses TRBV6-2 or TRBV6-3 and TRBJ1-1; tentative D call: TRBD1 (6 bases). This CDR3 has 12 residues. CDR1 and CDR2 from the germline V gene are MNHEY and SVGEGT. The V end was cut by 2 bases, the J end by 6 bases, with 7 bases between. CDR3: CASSYGGAEAFF. The CDR3 region has the DNA TGTGCCAGCAGTTACGGGGGCGCTGAAGCTTTCTTT.

This chain uses TRBV10-3 with TRBJ1-2, with TRBD1 matching over 7 bases. This CDR3 has 16 residues. In germline, CDR1 is ENHRY, CDR2 SYGVKD. Trimming removed 3 bases from V and 5 bases from J; junction bases left unmatched: 12. Written as DNA, the CDR3 is TGTGCCATCAGTGATTCTGAGAGATGGACAGGTTATGGCTACACCTTC. Protein product: CAISDSERWTGYGYTF.

The chain couples TRBV18 to TRBJ2-1; 8 bases are a match to TRBD2. The junction had 6 bases not matched to a gene; V was cut back by 2 bases and J by 3 bases. The CDR3 runs to 16 residues. Germline assignment: CDR1 KGHSH and CDR2 LQKENI. The CDR3: CASSPVPTSGYNEQFF. In DNA form, the CDR3 reads TGTGCCAGCTCACCAGTCCCCACTAGCGGCTACAATGAGCAGTTCTTC.

The J gene is TRBJ1-1, the V gene TRBV19; 7 nucleotides agree with TRBD1. The germline gives CDR1 LNHDA, CDR2 SQIVND (reference sequence). This CDR3 has 15 amino acids. V was clipped by 4 bases and J by 0 bases; unmatched bases: 5. This CDR3 is CASSNRQGLNTEAFF. Written as DNA, the CDR3 is TGTGCCAGTAGTAATCGACAGGGACTGAACACTGAAGCTTTCTTT. Looking up the rest from reference TRBV19 and TRBJ1-1 gives the full variable domain: DGGITQSPKYLFRKEGQNVTLSCEQNLNHDAMYWYRQDPGQGLRLIYYSQIVNDFQKGDIAEGYSVSREKKESFPLTVTSAQKNPTAFYLCASSNRQGLNTEAFFGQGTRLTVV.

The V and J genes are TRBV19 and TRBJ1-1, with D possibly being TRBD1 (6 bases). Germline-derived CDR1 and CDR2 are LNHDA and SQIVND (reference sequence). CDR3 length: 13 amino acids. The germline V and J ends were trimmed by 1 base and 10 bases, with 13 bases remaining between them. CDR3 sequence reads: CASSIGRGMGAFF. The CDR3 nucleotides are TGTGCCAGTAGTATAGGCAGGGGAATGGGAGCTTTCTTT.

This chain connects TRBV7-6 to TRBJ2-2, with 8 bases fitting TRBD2. This CDR3 region has 16 residues. CDR1 SGHVS and CDR2 FNYEAQ come from the germline V gene. Trimming took 0 bases from V and 4 from J; bases not matched to a gene: 4. In nucleotides, the CDR3 is TGTGCCAGCAGCTTAGCGAGCGGGGGAGTCACCGGGGAGCTGTTTTTT. This encodes CASSLASGGVTGELFF.

The chain links TRBV7-9 to TRBJ2-7, with 7 bases that match TRBD1. The germline CDR1 and CDR2 sequences are SEHNR and FQNEAQ (reference sequence). This CDR3 has 13 residues. The V segment lost 5 bases and the J segment 7 bases; nucleotides outside the gene matches: 8. CDR3 protein: CASSRRDSGEQYF. As DNA, the CDR3 is TGTGCCAGCAGCAGAAGGGACAGCGGAGAGCAGTACTTC. Supplemented by reference TRBV7-9 and TRBJ2-7, the full variable domain reads DTGVSQNPRHKITKRGQNVTFRCDPISEHNRLYWYRQTLGQGPEFLTYFQNEAQLEKSRLLSDRFSAERPKGSFSTLEIQRTEQGDSAMYLCASSRRDSGEQYFGPGTRLTVT.

The J gene is TRBJ2-7, the V gene TRBV7-8, with 8 positions matching TRBD2. After removal of 0 bases from V and 3 bases from J, the junction contained 4 bases not matched to a gene. The CDR3 runs to 15 residues. Per germline, CDR1 SGHVS and CDR2 FQNEAQ. CDR3 sequence: CASSLAMSGSYEQYF. The CDR3 nucleotides read TGTGCCAGCAGCTTAGCTATGAGCGGGAGCTACGAGCAGTACTTC. Drawing the rest from reference TRBV7-8 and TRBJ2-7, the complete variable domain is GAGVSQSPRYKVAKRGQDVALRCDPISGHVSLFWYQQALGQGPEFLTYFQNEAQLDKSGLPSDRFFAERPEGSVSTLKIQRTQQEDSAVYLCASSLAMSGSYEQYFGPGTRLTVT.

The chain recombines TRBV5-6 with TRBJ2-1; the D gene is possibly TRBD2 (6 bases). The V gene's germline CDR1 is SGHDT and CDR2 YYEEEE. Trimming removed 4 bases at V and 4 bases at J, with 9 bases between. This CDR3 is 13 amino acids long. The CDR3 loop is CASSRDSYNEQFF. In DNA, the CDR3 is TGTGCCAGCAGCCGGGACTCATACAATGAGCAGTTCTTC.

This rearrangement joins TRBV24-1 to TRBJ2-2, with TRBD1 identical over 7 bases. Losses at the gene ends were 5 bases for V and 1 base for J; bases not matched to a gene: 3. CDR3 length: 15 residues. The germline gives CDR1 KGHDR, CDR2 SFDVKD. In nucleotides, the CDR3 is TGTGCCACCAGTGCACAGGGGAGGAACACCGGGGAGCTGTTTTTT. This gives the protein CATSAQGRNTGELFF.

The CDR3 DNA follows: TGTGCCAGCGGGGGCCAGGGTTACGAGCAGTACTTC. Amino acids: CASGGQGYEQYF. The rearrangement links TRBV2 to TRBJ2-7, with a possible D match to TRBD1 (6 bases). Germline values: CDR1 SNHLY, CDR2 FYNNEI. V was pared by 8 bases and J by 4 bases, with 12 bases between. This CDR3 is built from 12 residues.

The chain recombines TRBV28 with TRBJ1-1; D is possibly TRBD1 (5 bases). From germline, CDR1 is MDHEN and CDR2 SYDVKM. The CDR3 consists of 12 residues. The V end lost 8 bases, the J end lost 3 bases, and 10 bases lay between the germline ends. The CDR3: CASSWGDTEAFF. The CDR3, as DNA: TGTGCCAGCTCCTGGGGGGACACTGAAGCTTTCTTT.

V is TRBV5-5 and J is TRBJ2-5, with 10 bases lining up with TRBD1. With V trimmed by 2 bases and J by 5 bases, 3 bases remained unmatched. This CDR3 is 14 amino acids long. Germline CDR1 and CDR2: SGHKS and YYEKEE (reference sequence). The CDR3 nucleotides are TGTGCCAGCAGCTTACAGGACAGGGGGGAGACCCAGTACTTC. It specifies CASSLQDRGETQYF.

As concerns this clone: A much more abundant neighbour one base away suggests this may be a read error. The V gene is TRBV5-1, the J gene TRBJ2-7, with TRBD1 identical over 9 bases. The CDR3 is 14 residues long. The germline V gene encodes CDR1 SGHRS and CDR2 YFSETQ. The V and J ends lost 3 bases and 3 bases, in that order; junction bases with no gene match: 4. The CDR3 loop is CASSSGTGFYEQYF. The CDR3 region has the DNA TGCGCCAGCAGCTCCGGGACAGGGTTCTACGAGCAGTACTTC.

The chain couples TRBV19 to TRBJ2-5; D is possibly TRBD2 (5 bases). V gave up 7 bases and J gave up 1 base, with 16 bases separating them. The CDR3 runs 15 residues. Germline values: CDR1 LNHDA, CDR2 SQIVND (reference sequence). The CDR3: CASTTQAGSQETQYF. CDR3 nucleotides: TGTGCCAGTACCACTCAGGCGGGTAGCCAAGAGACCCAGTACTTC.

This chain joins TRBV28 and TRBJ2-1, with D possibly TRBD2 on 5 matching bases. The germline V and J ends were trimmed by 2 bases and 1 base, with 9 bases remaining between them. Germline V lookup: CDR1 MDHEN, CDR2 SYDVKM. The CDR3 extends over 15 amino acids. The CDR3 reads CASSLARTSYNEQFF. Written as DNA, the CDR3 is TGTGCCAGCAGTTTAGCCAGGACTTCCTACAATGAGCAGTTCTTC.